The rows below give T cell receptor beta chains drawn from one sample of a study of shared clonotypes between healthy human individuals. Repertoires were generated with immunoSEQ multiplex PCR, while TCRdb's copy carries only in-frame clones and drops some. The data show about 1.5 million clones, roughly 96% seen once. The sample was naive CD4+ T cells sorted from blood. The source is a man aged 25 to 40 in good health. Both conserved end residues are part of each CDR3.

CDR3	V	J
CASSFRRLNTEAFF	TRBV7-9	TRBJ1-1
CASSSDHRLAATGELFF	TRBV5-1	TRBJ2-2
CASSSAGSRELFF	TRBV6-5	TRBJ2-2
CASRAQGEGETQYF	TRBV28	TRBJ2-5
CAISEYPAGDTDTQYF	TRBV10-3	TRBJ2-3
CASSLARGLKKSGELFF	TRBV5-4	TRBJ2-2
CASSQKGRGVTQYF	TRBV4-3	TRBJ2-3
CAWLTGGLQYF	TRBV30	TRBJ2-7
CASSARREMLFF	TRBV19	TRBJ1-4
CASRGSGAGELFF	TRBV6-5	TRBJ2-2
CASSSTWRSNYGYTF	TRBV11-2	TRBJ1-2
CASGTGDETEAFF	TRBV9	TRBJ1-1
CASSLETHQLDLNEQYF	TRBV7-6	TRBJ2-7
CASSGTLTGELFF	TRBV10-1	TRBJ2-2
CASLGSPYEQYF	TRBV2	TRBJ2-7
CASSVGVGGYEQYF	TRBV9	TRBJ2-7
CASSPKDTQYF	TRBV18	TRBJ2-3
CASTVGGHQPQHF	TRBV6-1	TRBJ1-5
CATSREGLAQHF	TRBV15	TRBJ1-5
CASRSQSNYNEQFF	TRBV7-2	TRBJ2-1
CASSPNVYPQMSNPLVRSNEQFF	TRBV4-2	TRBJ2-1
CASSATSGTYNEQFF	TRBV19	TRBJ2-1
CASSRGTLQETQYF	TRBV13	TRBJ2-5
CASSLRSGGRDTQYF	TRBV7-2	TRBJ2-3
CASSLEGGVGNEQFF	TRBV5-4	TRBJ2-1
CASSSGGRAGETQYF	TRBV5-4	TRBJ2-5
CASSPPVLETQYF	TRBV18	TRBJ2-5
CASRKSGLPYEQYF	TRBV19	TRBJ2-7
CASSPPAGWYQETQYF	TRBV18	TRBJ2-5
CASSLELGQTYGYTF	TRBV28	TRBJ1-2
CASSEAAQERNVGNQPQHF	TRBV6-1	TRBJ1-5
CASSLGSGGNQETQYF	TRBV7-9	TRBJ2-5
CASSVAGNTEAFF	TRBV25-1	TRBJ1-1
CASSLTRASGVGNIQYF	TRBV7-3	TRBJ2-4
CASSLEGGHTEAFF	TRBV5-1	TRBJ1-1
CASEASGRYEQYF	TRBV28	TRBJ2-7
CASSQVSAVAVGTGELFF	TRBV4-2	TRBJ2-2
CASSLSGGDTQYF	TRBV7-2	TRBJ2-3
CVSSLGQYAYEQYF	TRBV7-9	TRBJ2-7
CASSLWAGSYEQYF	TRBV5-1	TRBJ2-7
CASRGESYNEQFF	TRBV28	TRBJ2-1
CASSWEDNEQFF	TRBV28	TRBJ2-1
CASSQYRDSRGTEAFF	TRBV4-3	TRBJ1-1
CASSLMTETQYF	TRBV11-2	TRBJ2-5
CASSDTVSSYNEQFF	TRBV10-1	TRBJ2-1